The clone carrying this T cell receptor (beta chain) has a handful of counts. What it recognizes is unknown. The data stem from a study of cytomegalovirus exposure and HLA in healthy donors. Across the study: Early released data had tens of millions of unique TCRs, all coming from HLA-typed donors. Whole-study results and caveats: The authors enumerated roughly 160 TCR beta chains as linked to cytomegalovirus.

PCR employed 60 Vbeta and 13 Jbeta primers. The method was immunoSEQ multiplex PCR; TCRdb's version includes in-frame clones alone and lacks a portion of them. This sample has some 180,000 clones; about 69% occur once, and the top ten carry roughly 2.8%. This clonotype originated in a male donor in good health and CMV-seronegative. Input material: PBMCs.

For the CDR3, the DNA is TGTGCCAGCAGTGAATTAACTACCTTGCCCTACGAGCAGTACTTC. Its protein product is CASSELTTLPYEQYF. This chain connects TRBV6-1 to TRBJ2-7; no clear D. The CDR3 is made up of 15 amino acids. V was clipped by 2 bases and J by 2 bases, with 13 bases between them. In germline, CDR1 is MNHNS, CDR2 SASEGT.